This TCR beta chain was recovered during a study of blood T cell repertoires in COVID-19. Looking at the study overall: Whether acute or convalescent, the COVID-19 samples came from the United States, Italy and Spain. PBMCs, B-cell-depleted T cells, or T cells were the source of the cDNA or gDNA that made up the material.

The CDR3 spans 13 residues. The V gene's germline CDR1 is MNHEY and CDR2 SVGEGT. J lost 11 bases, V lost 6 bases, and 11 bases had no gene match. In the authors' methods: Researchers report that nucleated cell counts were estimated from reference gene primer amplification. Profiling relied on immunoSEQ multiplex PCR, and the TCRdb table lists in-frame clones only, not all of them. That table is the source of V, J and clone size, and D and trimming were worked out from the DNA. This table holds about 180,000 clones, about 89% found once. This TCR came from a young man who had recovered from COVID-19. V is TRBV6-2 or TRBV6-3 and J is TRBJ1-1; 8 nucleotides agree with TRBD1. The sequencing sample was made of peripheral blood. CDR3 sequence: CASSRGTGWQAFF. CDR3 nucleotide sequence: TGTGCCAGCAGCCGAGGGACAGGATGGCAGGCTTTCTTT.